This T cell receptor beta chain stems from a study of CD8 T cells in ankylosing spondylitis. General study findings and limits: In ankylosing spondylitis blood, a motif of roughly 8 highly homologous TCR beta variants appeared characteristic. Clones tied to disease were said to be significantly enriched in matched ankylosing spondylitis synovial fluid.

Germline CDR1 reads MNHEY; CDR2 reads SMNVEV (reference sequence). The CDR3 is 14 amino acids. V was shortened by 4 bases and J by 4 bases, with 11 bases between the two germline ends. Concerning this clonotype itself: Its antigen is still unknown.

TCRdb passed the 5' RACE reads through MiXCR, listing each CDR3 protein once. Here the sample spans 220,000 or so distinct CDR3 sequences, around 17% being singletons. This rearrangement joins TRBV27 to TRBJ2-1, with a possible D match to TRBD1 (5 bases). This TCR came from a male donor with ankylosing spondylitis. The sequenced material came from blood, either unsorted or a sorted T cell fraction (not recorded which). The CDR3 spells CASSSKGEYNEQFF. Written as DNA, the CDR3 is TGTGCCAGCAGTTCGAAAGGGGAATACAATGAGCAGTTCTTC.